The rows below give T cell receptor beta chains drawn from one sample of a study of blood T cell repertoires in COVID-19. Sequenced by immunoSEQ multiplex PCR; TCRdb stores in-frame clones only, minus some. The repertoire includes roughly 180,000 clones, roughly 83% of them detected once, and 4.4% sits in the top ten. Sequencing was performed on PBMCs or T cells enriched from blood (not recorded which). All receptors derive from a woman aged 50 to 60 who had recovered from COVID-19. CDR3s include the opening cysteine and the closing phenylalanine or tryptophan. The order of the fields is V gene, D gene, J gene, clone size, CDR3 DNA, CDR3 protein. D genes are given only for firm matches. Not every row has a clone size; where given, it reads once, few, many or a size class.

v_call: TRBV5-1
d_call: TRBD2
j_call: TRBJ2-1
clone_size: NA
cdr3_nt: TGCGCCAGCACCCGAGGGGCGGGGAGGGGTGATGAGCAGTTCTTC
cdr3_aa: CASTRGAGRGDEQFF

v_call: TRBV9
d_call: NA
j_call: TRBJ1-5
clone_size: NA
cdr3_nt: TGTGCCAGCAGCGTAGACAAGTCCTCTCCCCAGCATTTT
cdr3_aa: CASSVDKSSPQHF

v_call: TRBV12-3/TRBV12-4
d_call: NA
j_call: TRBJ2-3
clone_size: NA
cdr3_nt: TGTGCCAGCAGGAAGACTAGTACAGATACGCAGTATTTT
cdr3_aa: CASRKTSTDTQYF

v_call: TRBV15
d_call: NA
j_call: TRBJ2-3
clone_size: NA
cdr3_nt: TGTGCCACCAGCAGAGATCGAGGGGGTAGCACAGATACGCAGTATTTT
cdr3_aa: CATSRDRGGSTDTQYF

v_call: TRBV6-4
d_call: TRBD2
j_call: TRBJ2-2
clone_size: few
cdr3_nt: TGTGCCAGCGGGGTAGCGGGAGACACCGGGGAGCTGTTTTTT
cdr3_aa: CASGVAGDTGELFF

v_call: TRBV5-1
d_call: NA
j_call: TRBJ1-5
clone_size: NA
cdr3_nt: TGCGCCAGCAGCTTGGAACGGGAGCAGCCCCAGCATTTT
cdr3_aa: CASSLEREQPQHF

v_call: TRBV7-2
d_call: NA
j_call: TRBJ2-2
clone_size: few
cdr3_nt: TGTGCCAGCAGCAACCCTGTAGTTACCGGGGAGCTGTTTTTT
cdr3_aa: CASSNPVVTGELFF

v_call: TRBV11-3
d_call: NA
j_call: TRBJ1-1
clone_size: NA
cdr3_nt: TGTGCCAGCAGCTCCGGGACAGAAGCTTTCTTT
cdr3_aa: CASSSGTEAFF

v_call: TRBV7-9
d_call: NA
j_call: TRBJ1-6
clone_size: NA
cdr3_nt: TGTGCCAGCGAAGAGGAAGGGAGGTCACCCCTCCACTTT
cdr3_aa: CASEEEGRSPLHF

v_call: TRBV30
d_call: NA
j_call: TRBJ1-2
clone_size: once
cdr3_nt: TGTGCCTGGAGTGGGGGCTCCTATGGCTACACCTTC
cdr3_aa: CAWSGGSYGYTF

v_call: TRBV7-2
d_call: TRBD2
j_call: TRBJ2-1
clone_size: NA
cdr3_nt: TGTGCCAGCAGCCCGGGAGGGGGGGATGAGCAGTTCTTC
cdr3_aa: CASSPGGGDEQFF

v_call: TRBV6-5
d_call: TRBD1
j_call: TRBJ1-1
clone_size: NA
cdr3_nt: TGTGCCAGCAAATTAACAGGGGTGAACACTGAAGCTTTCTTT
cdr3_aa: CASKLTGVNTEAFF

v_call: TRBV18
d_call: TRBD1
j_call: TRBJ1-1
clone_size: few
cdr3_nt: TGTGCCAGCTCCCCGGGACAGGAATCTCTAGCTTTCTTT
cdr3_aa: CASSPGQESLAFF

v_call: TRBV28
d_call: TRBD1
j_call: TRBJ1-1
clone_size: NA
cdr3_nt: TGTGCCAGCATTACCCAGGGGGTCTCCGAAGCTTTCTTT
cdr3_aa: CASITQGVSEAFF

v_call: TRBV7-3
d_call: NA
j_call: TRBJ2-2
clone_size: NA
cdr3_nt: TGTGCCAGCAGCTTAATAAAGAGCGCGGAGCTGTTTTTT
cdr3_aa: CASSLIKSAELFF

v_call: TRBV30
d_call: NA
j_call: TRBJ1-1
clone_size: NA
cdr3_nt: TGTGCCTGGAGAAGCGGGGGAGCTTTCTTT
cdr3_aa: CAWRSGGAFF

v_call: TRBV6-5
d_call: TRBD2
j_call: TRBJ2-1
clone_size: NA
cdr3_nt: TGTGCCGGGGGGACTAGGGGTCAGCAGTTCTTC
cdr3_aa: CAGGTRGQQFF

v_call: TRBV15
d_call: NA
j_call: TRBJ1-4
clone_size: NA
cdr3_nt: TGTGCCACCAGCAGAGGTGGGCAGGGTATAGTAAAACTGTTTTTT
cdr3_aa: CATSRGGQGIVKLFF

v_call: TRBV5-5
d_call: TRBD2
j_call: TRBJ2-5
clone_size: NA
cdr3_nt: TGTGCCAGCAGCTTGGAGTGGGGGGGGACCCAGTACTTC
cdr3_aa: CASSLEWGGTQYF

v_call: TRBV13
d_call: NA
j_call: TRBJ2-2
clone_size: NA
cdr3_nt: TGTGCCAGCAGCTTGGTCAGGGCTCCGCACACCGGGGAGCTGTTTTTT
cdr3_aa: CASSLVRAPHTGELFF

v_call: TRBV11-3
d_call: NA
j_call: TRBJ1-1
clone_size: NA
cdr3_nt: TGTGCCAGCAGCACGCAGATGAACACTGAAGCTTTCTTT
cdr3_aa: CASSTQMNTEAFF

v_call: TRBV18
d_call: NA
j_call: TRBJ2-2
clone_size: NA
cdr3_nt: TGTGCCAGCTCTTCGTACACCGGGGAGCTGTTTTTT
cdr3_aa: CASSSYTGELFF

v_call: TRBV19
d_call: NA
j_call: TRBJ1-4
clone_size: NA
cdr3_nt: TGTGCCAGCCTCCACGGGGACACCGAAAAACTGTTTTTT
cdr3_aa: CASLHGDTEKLFF

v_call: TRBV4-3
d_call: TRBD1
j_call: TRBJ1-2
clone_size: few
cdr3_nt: TGCGCCAGCAGCCAATGGCAGGGGGCAGAAATAGGCTACACCTTC
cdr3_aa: CASSQWQGAEIGYTF

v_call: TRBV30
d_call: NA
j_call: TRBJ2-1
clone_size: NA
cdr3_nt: TGTGCCTGGAGTGTGGGGAGGGGGGTAACCTACAATGAGCAGTTCTTC
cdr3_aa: CAWSVGRGVTYNEQFF

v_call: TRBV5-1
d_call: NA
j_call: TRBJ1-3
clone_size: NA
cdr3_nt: TGCGCCAGCAGCTTGGGTAGCGAGGGAAACACCATATATTTT
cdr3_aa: CASSLGSEGNTIYF

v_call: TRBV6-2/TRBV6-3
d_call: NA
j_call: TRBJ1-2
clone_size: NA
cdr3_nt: TGTGCCAGCGGTTTACGGGGAGTCTATGGCTACACCTTC
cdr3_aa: CASGLRGVYGYTF

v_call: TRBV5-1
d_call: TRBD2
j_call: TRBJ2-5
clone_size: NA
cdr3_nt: TGCGCCAGCAGCTTGGCACTAGCGGGGGGGCGTGAGACCCAGTACTTC
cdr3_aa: CASSLALAGGRETQYF